This passage covers 26 T cell receptor beta chains from one sample sequenced in a study of patients and donors after allogeneic stem cell transplantation. TCRdb reprocessed the RT-PCR reads with MiXCR, giving one entry per CDR3 protein. The sample lists over 65,000 distinct CDR3 sequences, 26% occurring once. The sample comprised blood, either unsorted or a sorted T cell fraction (not recorded which). The receptors come from a human donor who was either an allogeneic HSCT recipient or a stem cell or donor lymphocyte infusion donor (not recorded which). It is not recorded whose cells these are; they may come from a transplant donor.

V usage is TRBV20-1 and J usage is TRBJ2-7, with 9 bases that match TRBD1. Germline loops: CDR1 DFQATT, CDR2 SNEGSKA (reference sequence). Trimming cost V 0 bases and J 6 bases; bases outside gene matches: 15. This CDR3 contains 17 residues. The CDR3 spells CSARDPRPPGQGAEQYF. The CDR3 DNA sequence: TGCAGTGCTAGAGATCCCAGGCCTCCGGGACAGGGAGCCGAGCAGTACTTC.

In this sample, this clonotype turned up a few times. V gene TRBV6-5 combines with J gene TRBJ1-2, with TRBD1 as a possible D gene (5 bases). CDR1 MNHEY and CDR2 SVGAGI come from the germline V gene. Trimming stripped 5 bases from V and 1 base from J, with 20 bases between. This CDR3 region has 17 residues. This chain's CDR3 is CASSPVHGGRVNYGYTF. In DNA, the CDR3 is TGTGCCAGCAGTCCTGTCCACGGGGGGAGAGTTAACTATGGCTACACCTTC.

The chain recombines TRBV5-5 with TRBJ1-2, with 7 bases that match TRBD1. Germline loops: CDR1 SGHKS, CDR2 YYEKEE (reference sequence). Trimming cost V 2 bases and J 3 bases; bases outside gene matches: 7. The CDR3 covers 15 residues. The CDR3 is CASSFTPGTDYGYTF. The CDR3 DNA reads as TGTGCCAGCAGCTTTACCCCCGGGACAGACTATGGCTACACCTTC.

The chain uses TRBV6-5 and TRBJ2-1; unclear D gene. Between the trimmed V and J ends, which lost 3 bases and 6 bases, there was a span of 3 bases. CDR1 is MNHEY, CDR2 SVGAGI, per germline. The CDR3 spans 11 residues. CDR3 residues: CASSYFNEQFF. DNA for the CDR3: TGTGCCAGCAGTTATTTCAATGAGCAGTTCTTC.

This clonotype was recorded only once. One end of the junction fails to match germline, which may point to a read error. The J gene is TRBJ1-1, the V gene TRBV10-3; D unclear. Germline V gene sequence: CDR1 ENHRY, CDR2 SYGVKD. The CDR3 is 14 amino acids. CDR3 in DNA: TGTGCCATCGGTGAGTCGATTCTGGGGACTGAAGCTTTCTTT. Its translation is CAIGESILGTEAFF.

This clonotype occurred a few times. The CDR3 reads CASSSEGADYGYTF. The CDR3 DNA reads as TGTGCCAGCTCATCTGAGGGGGCCGACTATGGCTACACCTTC. This chain joins TRBV18 and TRBJ1-2; 7 bases agree with TRBD1. V dropped 5 bases and J dropped 3; count of bases not matched to a gene: 6. The length of the CDR3 is 14 residues. The germline CDR1 and CDR2 sequences are KGHSH and LQKENI.

The rearrangement uses TRBV5-1 and TRBJ2-1; possibly TRBD1 or TRBD2 for D (5 bases each). CDR1 is SGHRS and CDR2 is YFSETQ in the germline V gene. The CDR3 is made up of 14 amino acids. V lost 4 bases to trimming and J lost 5 bases, with 13 bases between them. In DNA form, the CDR3 reads TGCGCCAGCAGCGTGGGGGTCCCTAACAATGAGCAGTTCTTC. Translation gives CASSVGVPNNEQFF.

The CDR3 sequence is CASSQGHTGELFF. In nucleotides, the CDR3 is TGTGCCAGCAGCCAAGGCCACACCGGGGAGCTGTTTTTT. The rearrangement uses TRBV4-2 and TRBJ2-2, with D unresolved. CDR3 size: 13 residues. V lost 1 base, J lost 3 bases, and 3 bases lay in between. Looked up from germline, CDR1 is LGHNA and CDR2 is YNFKEQ.

There are a few counts of this clonotype. V usage is TRBV5-1 and J usage is TRBJ1-4, with TRBD1 as a possible D gene (5 bases). CDR1 and CDR2 from the germline V gene are SGHRS and YFSETQ. The CDR3 extends over 13 amino acids. V lost 7 bases and J 4 bases, leaving 11 bases between the germline ends. CDR3 in DNA: TGCGCCAGCTCCGGGGCGGTTAATGAAAAACTGTTTTTT. Residues: CASSGAVNEKLFF.

The CDR3 spells CAISDPGHPNEKLFF. CDR3 nucleotide sequence: TGTGCCATCAGTGATCCGGGACACCCGAATGAAAAACTGTTTTTT. The chain couples TRBV10-3 to TRBJ1-4; perhaps TRBD1 as D (6 bases). Trimming cost V 3 bases and J 5 bases, with 13 bases left between them. Germline V CDR1 and CDR2: ENHRY, SYGVKD. The CDR3 sequence is 15 residues long.

This clonotype turned up a few times. The chain is built from TRBV5-1 and TRBJ1-5; 8 bases line up with TRBD1. The V gene end was trimmed by 3 bases and the J gene end by 4 bases; junction bases not matched to a gene: 15. This CDR3 has 18 amino acids. CDR1 and CDR2 from the germline V gene are SGHRS and YFSETQ. The CDR3 sequence: CASSWGPEGQGRNQPQHF. The CDR3 DNA follows: TGCGCCAGCAGCTGGGGCCCCGAAGGACAGGGCCGAAATCAGCCCCAGCATTTT. The whole variable domain, filled in from reference TRBV5-1 and TRBJ1-5, reads KAGVTQTPRYLIKTRGQQVTLSCSPISGHRSVSWYQQTPGQGLQFLFEYFSETQRNKGNFPGRFSGRQFSNSRSEMNVSTLELGDSALYLCASSWGPEGQGRNQPQHFGDGTRLSIL.

This clonotype was seen a handful of times. V and J are TRBV5-1 and TRBJ1-6; D is possibly TRBD1 (5 bases). The CDR3 covers 16 residues. V was trimmed by 1 base and J by 9 bases, leaving 17 bases between them. From germline, CDR1 is SGHRS and CDR2 YFSETQ. The CDR3 region has the DNA TGCGCCAGCAGCTTGATCGGACTCAAAAGGGGTTCACCCCTCCACTTT. Protein: CASSLIGLKRGSPLHF.

In its sample, this clonotype was seen a few times. This chain connects TRBV20-1 to TRBJ1-1, with a possible D match to TRBD1 (5 bases). This CDR3 spans 15 amino acids. Trimming removed 0 bases at V and 3 bases at J, with 14 bases between. From germline, CDR1 is DFQATT and CDR2 SNEGSKA (reference sequence). CDR3 residues: CSARDSSRGYTEAFF. The DNA of the CDR3 is TGCAGTGCTAGAGATAGTTCGAGGGGATACACTGAAGCTTTCTTT.

This clonotype was observed a handful of times. V is TRBV10-3 and J is TRBJ1-1; D is undetermined. The V end lost 4 bases, the J end lost 0 bases, and 6 bases lay between the germline ends. The CDR3 sequence is 13 residues long. Germline V gene data show CDR1 as ENHRY and CDR2 as SYGVKD. The CDR3 loop reads CAISGTMNTEAFF. The CDR3 nucleotides are TGTGCCATCAGTGGGACCATGAACACTGAAGCTTTCTTT.

The table lists this clonotype with a few counts. The chain joins TRBV4-2 to TRBJ1-1; 8 nucleotides align to TRBD1. Germline V gene data show CDR1 as LGHNA and CDR2 as YNFKEQ. V trimming: 7 bases; J trimming: 5 bases; junction bases outside the gene matches: 9. This CDR3 is built from 14 residues. CDR3 protein: CASTLRTGITEAFF. The CDR3 DNA sequence: TGTGCCAGCACCCTCAGGACAGGGATAACTGAAGCTTTCTTT.

The chain carries TRBV12-3 or TRBV12-4 and TRBJ1-5, with a tentative D call TRBD1 (5 bases). The V end was cut by 3 bases, the J end by 5 bases, with 14 bases between. The CDR3 is 15 amino acids. The CDR3 DNA sequence: TGTGCCAGCAGTTTTGAGGCAGGGCACTATCAGCCCCAGCATTTT. It is translated as CASSFEAGHYQPQHF.

This clonotype has at least ten counts. CDR3 nucleotide sequence: TGTGCCAGCAGCTTCCACTCCCTGGGGGGCACTGAAGCTTTCTTT. Protein product: CASSFHSLGGTEAFF. The V gene is TRBV7-9, the J gene TRBJ1-1, with a possible D match to TRBD1 (5 bases). Deletions cut 3 bases from V and 4 bases from J, with 15 bases between. This CDR3 comprises 15 residues. Per the germline V gene, CDR1 is SEHNR and CDR2 is FQNEAQ (reference sequence).

The chain joins TRBV15 to TRBJ1-1; TRBD1 aligns across 9 bases. CDR1 and CDR2 from the germline V gene are LNHNV and YYDKDF (reference sequence). Losses at the gene ends were 4 bases for V and 1 base for J; bases not matched to a gene: 1. CDR3 length equals 14 residues. The CDR3 nucleotides are TGTGCCACCAGCAAGGACAGGGGGAACACTGAAGCTTTCTTT. It encodes CATSKDRGNTEAFF.

CDR3 sequence reads: CASSPLLAGHTDTQYF. In DNA form, the CDR3 reads TGTGCCAGCAGCCCTCTCCTAGCGGGTCACACAGATACGCAGTATTTT. The chain has TRBV7-8 and TRBJ2-3; 8 nucleotides line up with TRBD2. The CDR3 length is 16 residues. Losses at the gene ends were 5 bases for V and 2 bases for J; bases not matched to a gene: 9. CDR1 is SGHVS and CDR2 is FQNEAQ in the germline V gene.

The CDR3 nucleotides are TGTGCCAGCAGTTTAGGACAGGGTCGAGGCGAGCAGTACTTC. Encoded protein: CASSLGQGRGEQYF. The gene calls are TRBV28 and TRBJ2-7; 8 bases match TRBD1. V trimming: 2 bases; J trimming: 6 bases; junction bases outside the gene matches: 6. The CDR3 loop spans 14 amino acids. The V gene's germline CDR1 is MDHEN and CDR2 SYDVKM.

This clonotype occurred a few times. The rearrangement uses TRBV11-3 and TRBJ1-2; D gene ambiguous. CDR1 is SGHNT, CDR2 YENEEA, per germline. Trimming stripped 3 bases from V and 2 bases from J, with 7 bases between. The CDR3 is 13 residues long. The CDR3 DNA reads TGTGCCAGCAGCTTTCGGGGAAACTATGGCTACACCTTC. It translates to CASSFRGNYGYTF.

At least ten counts were recorded for this clonotype. The genes are TRBV28 and TRBJ1-2; TRBD1 agrees at 7 bases. The J segment lost 13 bases and the V segment lost 5 bases, leaving 10 bases of the junction unmatched. The CDR3 runs 12 residues. Germline loops: CDR1 MDHEN, CDR2 SYDVKM. In nucleotides, the CDR3 is TGTGCCAGCAGTAATATCGGACAGGTTCGCACCTTC. This codes for CASSNIGQVRTF.

The gene calls are TRBV3-1 and TRBJ2-7, with 8 bases matching TRBD2. Looked up from germline, CDR1 is LGHDT and CDR2 is YNNKEL (reference sequence). After removal of 1 base from V and 1 base from J, the junction contained 3 bases not matched to a gene. The length of the CDR3 is 15 residues. The DNA of the CDR3 is TGTGCCAGCAGCCAAGTAGCGGGAAGGTCCTACGAGCAGTACTTC. This gives the protein CASSQVAGRSYEQYF.

The genes are TRBV5-5 and TRBJ1-2, with D unclear. V lost 4 bases and J lost 8, with 18 bases in between. The CDR3 has 14 residues. Germline lookup yields CDR1 SGHKS and CDR2 YYEKEE (reference sequence). Here the CDR3 DNA reads TGTGCCAGCAGCCCGGGCCCTTGGCTTCGGGGCTACACCTTC. It is translated as CASSPGPWLRGYTF.

V is TRBV19 and J is TRBJ2-3; D unclear. Per the germline V gene, CDR1 is LNHDA and CDR2 is SQIVND (reference sequence). The CDR3 is 12 residues long. V lost 0 bases and J 3 bases, leaving 1 base between the germline ends. CDR3 amino acids: CASSIETDTQYF. The CDR3 DNA is TGTGCCAGTAGTATAGAGACAGATACGCAGTATTTT.

The V gene is TRBV6-1, the J gene TRBJ2-3, with D perhaps assigned TRBD1 or TRBD2 (5 bases each). The V gene's germline CDR1 is MNHNS and CDR2 SASEGT. The CDR3 has 13 amino acids. With 10 bases removed from V and 4 bases from J, the gap between germline ends came to 15 bases. CDR3 bases: TGTGCCACAAAACCGGGACCGCCAGATACGCAGTATTTT. Its protein product is CATKPGPPDTQYF.